The clone carrying this T cell receptor (beta chain) was counted a single time. Its antigen is unidentified. The CDR3 totals 15 residues. The germline V and J ends were trimmed by 4 bases and 7 bases, with 17 bases remaining between them. CDR1 is LNHDA, CDR2 SQIVND, per germline (reference sequence). Treatment specified: 15 to 20 received Ad26.COV2.S at low or high dose, single or two shots; 5 received placebo; per-sample allocation not given. Samples analyzed were those drawn on day 63 after the first vaccine or placebo injection. The sample is drawn from a study of Ad26.COV2.S vaccination and SARS-CoV-2 variants. About the research overall: A COV1001 Ad26.COV2.S trial-arm participant provided the sample. Study results and limitations: Substantial breadth in spike-specific CD8+ and CD4+ T cell responses was reportedly seen after vaccination. Participants given vaccine showed non-spike TCR breadth similar to that of placebo recipients. An underestimation of total T cell responses may have resulted from the TCR breadth and depth analyses.

Repertoires were generated with immunoSEQ multiplex PCR, while TCRdb's copy carries only in-frame clones and drops some. Found here are 380,000 or so clones, 83% of them singletons; the top ten hold about 7.4%. This receptor was taken from a person between 18 and 59 years old who received the Ad26.COV2.S COVID-19 vaccine or a placebo. This chain links TRBV19 with TRBJ1-5, with a tentative D call TRBD1 (5 bases). The material sequenced was peripheral blood, taken in a trial of Ad26.COV2.S vaccine versus placebo. The CDR3 DNA is TGTGCCAGTAGTAACGGTGGGGGTCAAAGGCAGCCCCAGCATTTT. Its translation is CASSNGGGQRQPQHF.